Shown below are 13 T cell receptor beta chains from a single sample sequenced in a study of neurological immune-mediated disorders. TCRdb processed the 5' RACE reads anew with MiXCR; each CDR3 protein has one entry. This sample has roughly 66,000 distinct CDR3 sequences, with 4.5% to 5.5% found just once. Sequencing was carried out using PBMCs. The origin of the receptors is a woman between 65 and 79 years old with multiple sclerosis.

This clonotype was picked up many times. The chain employs TRBV12-3 or TRBV12-4 and TRBJ1-1; D not resolved. V was clipped by 8 bases and J by 3 bases, with 13 bases between them. The CDR3 totals 13 residues. The CDR3 sequence is CASGERVHTEAFF. The CDR3 DNA sequence: TGTGCCAGCGGGGAGCGGGTACACACTGAAGCTTTCTTT.

The table lists this clonotype with many counts. V gene TRBV7-9 combines with J gene TRBJ2-2, with D hard to call. The CDR3 loop spans 12 amino acids. The germline V gene has CDR1 SEHNR and CDR2 FQNEAQ (reference sequence). V was cut by 2 bases and J by 6 bases, with 4 bases left in between. The CDR3 loop reads CASSLKAGELFF. The DNA for the CDR3 is TGTGCCAGCAGCTTAAAAGCCGGGGAGCTGTTTTTT.

This clonotype appeared many times. The chain uses TRBV2 and TRBJ1-6; 7 bases are shared with TRBD1. CDR3 length: 15 amino acids. The germline V gene encodes CDR1 SNHLY and CDR2 FYNNEI. V was pared by 1 base and J by 6 bases, with 3 bases of the junction left unmatched. The CDR3 here is CASSEEGAVNSPLHF. The CDR3, as DNA: TGTGCCAGCAGTGAAGAGGGGGCGGTTAATTCACCCCTCCACTTT.

This clonotype was counted ten times or more. This chain connects TRBV12-3 or TRBV12-4 to TRBJ1-1, with D uncertain. The CDR3 spans 14 residues. V lost 4 bases and J lost 4, with 13 bases in between. The CDR3: CASSSSTRSTEAFF. Here the CDR3 DNA reads TGTGCCAGCAGTTCCTCTACGAGGAGCACTGAAGCTTTCTTT.

The chain combines TRBV7-8 with TRBJ2-7; the match to TRBD2 covers 9 bases. The CDR3 consists of 16 residues. Trimming at V came to 2 bases and at J to 6 bases, leaving 11 bases not matched to a gene. CDR1 is SGHVS and CDR2 is FQNEAQ in the germline V gene. CDR3 in DNA: TGTGCCAGCAGCTTAATCGCGGGGGGGATTGCGAGCGAGCAGTACTTC. Its protein product is CASSLIAGGIASEQYF. The full variable domain, in which reference TRBV7-8 and TRBJ2-7 provide the parts outside the CDR3, is GAGVSQSPRYKVAKRGQDVALRCDPISGHVSLFWYQQALGQGPEFLTYFQNEAQLDKSGLPSDRFFAERPEGSVSTLKIQRTQQEDSAVYLCASSLIAGGIASEQYFGPGTRLTVT.

V and J are TRBV7-9 and TRBJ2-4; the match to TRBD1 covers 8 bases. Germline V lookup: CDR1 SEHNR, CDR2 FQNEAQ (reference sequence). The ends lost 5 bases at V and 3 bases at J; junction bases unmatched: 6. This CDR3 contains 15 residues. The CDR3 coding sequence is TGTGCCAGCAGCACTCAGGGGGCGGTCAAAAACATTCAGTACTTC. Protein product: CASSTQGAVKNIQYF.

A note on this clonotype: Relative to the germline gene, one junction end is altered; a read error may explain this. Here the CDR3 reads CAISGAGTEAFF. The DNA of the CDR3 is TGTGCCATCAGCGGAGCGGGCACTGAAGCTTTCTTT. The gene calls are TRBV7-3 and TRBJ1-1; D remains unclear. CDR1 and CDR2 from the germline V gene are SGHTA and FQGTGA. The CDR3 consists of 12 residues.

This clonotype was seen many times. This chain connects TRBV5-1 to TRBJ1-4, with TRBD1 identical over 7 bases. J was trimmed by 8 bases and V by 4 bases; bases with no gene match: 2. Germline assignment: CDR1 SGHRS and CDR2 YFSETQ. The CDR3 covers 12 residues. The CDR3 protein is CASSIQGEKLFF. Written as DNA, the CDR3 is TGCGCCAGCAGCATACAGGGGGAAAAACTGTTTTTT.

This clonotype was observed many times. This chain connects TRBV5-1 to TRBJ1-1; no firm D call. Trimming took 0 bases from V and 8 from J, leaving 14 bases between them. The CDR3 covers 14 residues. Germline V gene lookup returns CDR1 SGHRS and CDR2 YFSETQ. The CDR3 spells CASSLEFAGVEAFF. The DNA for the CDR3 is TGCGCCAGCAGCTTGGAGTTTGCGGGCGTAGAAGCTTTCTTT.

The sample holds many counts of this clonotype. The gene calls are TRBV29-1 and TRBJ2-5, with D hard to call. The CDR3 sequence is 12 residues long. The V end lost 5 bases, the J end lost 2 bases, and 9 bases lay between the germline ends. Looked up from germline, CDR1 is SQVTM and CDR2 is ANQGSEA. The CDR3 DNA reads as TGCAGCGTTTTAGGCCAACAAGAGACCCAGTACTTC. Translation gives CSVLGQQETQYF.

This clonotype was observed many times. The CDR3, as DNA: TGCAGTGCTAGAGTCCCGACTAGCGGGAGTACAGATACGCAGTATTTT. Encoded protein: CSARVPTSGSTDTQYF. The V call is TRBV20-1, the J call TRBJ2-3; 12 bases map to TRBD2. CDR3 length: 16 residues. With 1 base clipped from V and 3 bases from J, the junction kept 5 bases outside the gene matches. Germline V lookup: CDR1 DFQATT, CDR2 SNEGSKA (reference sequence).

The table lists this clonotype with many counts. This chain connects TRBV18 to TRBJ1-2; D is ambiguous. Germline-derived CDR1 and CDR2 are KGHSH and LQKENI. This CDR3 comprises 14 residues. V shed 3 bases and J shed 6 bases, with 14 bases lying between them. CDR3 DNA: TGTGCCAGCTCACCTCCCAACGATAGGGATGGCTACACCTTC. Its translation is CASSPPNDRDGYTF.

This clonotype was seen at least ten times. The V and J genes are TRBV29-1 and TRBJ2-1; D is possibly TRBD2 (6 bases). The CDR3 consists of 15 residues. Germline values: CDR1 SQVTM, CDR2 ANQGSEA. As DNA, the CDR3 is TGCACCAGAACCTTACGGGAGCCGCGCTACAATGAGCAGTTCTTC. Translation gives CTRTLREPRYNEQFF.